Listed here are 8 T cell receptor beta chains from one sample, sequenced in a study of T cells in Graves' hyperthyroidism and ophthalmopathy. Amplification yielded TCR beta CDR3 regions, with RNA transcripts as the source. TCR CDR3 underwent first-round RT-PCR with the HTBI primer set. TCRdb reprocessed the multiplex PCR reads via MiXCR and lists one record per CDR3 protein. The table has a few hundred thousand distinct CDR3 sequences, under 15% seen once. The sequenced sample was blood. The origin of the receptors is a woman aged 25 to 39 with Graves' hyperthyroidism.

DNA of the CDR3: TGTGCCAGCAGTTACCCCCGGACTGGGCGGGGGAGCCTCCCCTACGAGCAGTACTTC. Residues: CASSYPRTGRGSLPYEQYF. The genes are TRBV6-5 and TRBJ2-7; 7 nucleotides line up with TRBD2. The CDR3 totals 19 residues. Germline values: CDR1 MNHEY, CDR2 SVGAGI. The trim removed 2 bases at V and 2 bases at J, leaving 18 bases unmatched.

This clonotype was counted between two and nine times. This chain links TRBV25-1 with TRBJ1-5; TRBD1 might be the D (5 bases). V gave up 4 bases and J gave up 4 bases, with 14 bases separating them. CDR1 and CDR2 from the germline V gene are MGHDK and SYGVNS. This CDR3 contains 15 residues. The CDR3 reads CASSGDWGINQPQHF. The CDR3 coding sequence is TGTGCCAGCAGTGGGGATTGGGGGATTAATCAGCCCCAGCATTTT.

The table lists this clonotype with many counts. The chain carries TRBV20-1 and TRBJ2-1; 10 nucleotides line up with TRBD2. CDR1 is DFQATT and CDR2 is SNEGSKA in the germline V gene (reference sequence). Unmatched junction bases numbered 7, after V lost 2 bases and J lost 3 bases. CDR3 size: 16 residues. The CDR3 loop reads CSARHPTSGHYNEQFF. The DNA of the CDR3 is TGCAGTGCTAGACACCCGACTAGCGGGCACTACAATGAGCAGTTCTTC.

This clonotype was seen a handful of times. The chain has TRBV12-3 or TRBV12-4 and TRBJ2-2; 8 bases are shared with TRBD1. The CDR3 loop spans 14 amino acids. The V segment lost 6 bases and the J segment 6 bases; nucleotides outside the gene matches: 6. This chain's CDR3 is CASRLRQGPGELFF. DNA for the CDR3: TGTGCCAGCAGGCTGAGACAGGGGCCCGGGGAGCTGTTTTTT.

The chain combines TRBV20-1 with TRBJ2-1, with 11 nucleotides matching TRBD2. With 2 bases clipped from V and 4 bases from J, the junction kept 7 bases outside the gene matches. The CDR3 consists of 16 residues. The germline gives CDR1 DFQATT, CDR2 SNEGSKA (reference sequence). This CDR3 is CSARSIGTSGYNEQFF. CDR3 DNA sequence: TGCAGTGCTAGATCCATCGGGACTAGCGGTTACAATGAGCAGTTCTTC.

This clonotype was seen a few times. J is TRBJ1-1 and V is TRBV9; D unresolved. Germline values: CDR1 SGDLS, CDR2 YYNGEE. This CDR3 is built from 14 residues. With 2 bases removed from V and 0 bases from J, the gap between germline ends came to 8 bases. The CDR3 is CASSVAGLNTEAFF. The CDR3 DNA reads TGTGCCAGCAGCGTTGCAGGATTGAACACTGAAGCTTTCTTT.

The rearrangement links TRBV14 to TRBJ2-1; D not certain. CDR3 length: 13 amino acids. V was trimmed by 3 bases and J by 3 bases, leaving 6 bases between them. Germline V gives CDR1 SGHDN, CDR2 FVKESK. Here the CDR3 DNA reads TGTGCCAGCAGCCACAATGACTACAATGAGCAGTTCTTC. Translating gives CASSHNDYNEQFF.

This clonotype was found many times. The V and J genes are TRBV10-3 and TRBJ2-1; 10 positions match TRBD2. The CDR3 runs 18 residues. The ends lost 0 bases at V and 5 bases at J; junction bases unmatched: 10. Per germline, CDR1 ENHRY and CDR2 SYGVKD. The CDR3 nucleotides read TGTGCCATCAGTGAGTCCGGGCTAGCGGGAGTTGGGGACAATGAGCAGTTCTTC. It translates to CAISESGLAGVGDNEQFF.